These T cell receptor beta chains were read from a single sample in a study of blood T cell repertoires in COVID-19. Assay: immunoSEQ multiplex PCR; the TCRdb copy retains only in-frame clones and omits some. The repertoire holds some 130,000 clones, with around 83% as singletons. The sequencing input was peripheral blood. The receptors were sampled from a man aged 35-49 years with active or convalescent COVID-19. CDR3s include the opening cysteine and the closing phenylalanine or tryptophan. A D gene is named only where the DNA matches it firmly. Not all rows give a size; the values are once, few, many and, for expanded clones, a class.

J gene,clone size,D gene,V gene,CDR3 DNA,CDR3 protein
TRBJ2-2,.,TRBD1,TRBV5-4,TGTGCCAGCAGCTTGGGAGGGGGCGCGAACACCGGGGAGCTGTTTTTT,CASSLGGGANTGELFF
TRBJ2-7,.,TRBD1,TRBV10-3,TGTGCCATCAGTGATGGACAGGGAACCTACGAGCAGTACTTC,CAISDGQGTYEQYF
TRBJ2-1,few,TRBD2,TRBV28,TGTGCCAGCAAGCGGGGGGAGGACTACAATGAGCAGTTCTTC,CASKRGEDYNEQFF
TRBJ2-5,.,TRBD2,TRBV7-2,TGTGCCAGCAGTCAAACCGGGGGGTCCATCCAAGAGACCCAGTACTTC,CASSQTGGSIQETQYF
TRBJ1-1,.,.,TRBV19,TGTGCCAGTAGTATCAGGATGCACACTGAAGCTTTCTTT,CASSIRMHTEAFF
TRBJ2-5,.,TRBD2,TRBV7-7,TGTGCCAGCAGCTTAGGTACGGGAGGAATAGAGACCCAGTACTTC,CASSLGTGGIETQYF
TRBJ2-1,.,TRBD1,TRBV11-3,TGTGCCAGCAGCTTAGATCCCCGGGACAGCTACAATGAGCAGTTCTTC,CASSLDPRDSYNEQFF
TRBJ2-7,.,.,TRBV27,TGTGCCAGCAGTCCGGGACAAACCTTCATGGAGCAGTACTTC,CASSPGQTFMEQYF
TRBJ2-5,few,.,TRBV7-2,TGTGCCAGCAGCTCCCCGGGGTGGGAAGAGACCCAGTACTTC,CASSSPGWEETQYF
TRBJ2-5,.,TRBD1,TRBV24-1,TGTGCCACCAGTGACGGTGGACAGGGCCAAGAGACCCAGTACTTC,CATSDGGQGQETQYF
TRBJ1-1,.,.,TRBV9,TGTGCCAGCAGCGTATTGGGGGGCACTGAAGCTTTCTTT,CASSVLGGTEAFF
TRBJ2-5,.,.,TRBV29-1,TGCAGCGTTCGGCGGCTCTTCCAAGAGACCCAGTACTTC,CSVRRLFQETQYF
TRBJ1-5,.,.,TRBV18,TGTGCCAGCTCACCGGGGCAGCATCAGCCCCAGCATTTT,CASSPGQHQPQHF
TRBJ2-3,few,.,TRBV12-3/TRBV12-4,TGTGCCAGCAGGGGGAGGGATACGCAGTATTTT,CASRGRDTQYF
TRBJ2-1,.,.,TRBV29-1,TGCAGCGTTGTCGACAGGATCTACAATGAGCAGTTCTTC,CSVVDRIYNEQFF
TRBJ2-1,.,.,TRBV4-2,TGTGCCAGCAGTTTCAACAGGGACCCATACAATGAGCAGTTCTTC,CASSFNRDPYNEQFF
TRBJ1-3,.,TRBD1,TRBV12-5,TGTGCTAGTGGTTTTTTGGGGGACAGGGGCTCTGGAAACACCATATATTTT,CASGFLGDRGSGNTIYF
TRBJ1-2,.,.,TRBV7-4,TGTGCCAGCAGCTTCAGTTTGGCGGGTCGCAGACTCTATGGCTACACCTTC,CASSFSLAGRRLYGYTF
TRBJ2-5,.,TRBD1,TRBV9,TGTGCCAGCAGCGTAGCTTTAGACAGGGGCCAAGAGACCCAGTACTTC,CASSVALDRGQETQYF
TRBJ2-5,.,.,TRBV29-1,TGCAGCGGCGGGGCTGGAGTGACCCAGTACTTC,CSGGAGVTQYF
TRBJ1-5,.,.,TRBV6-5,TGTGCCAGCATGGTGACTTTAGGTAGCAATCAGCCCCAGCATTTT,CASMVTLGSNQPQHF
TRBJ1-5,.,TRBD1,TRBV28,TGTGCCAGCAGTCCAGACAGGGGGCAGCCCCAGCATTTT,CASSPDRGQPQHF
TRBJ2-3,.,.,TRBV6-2/TRBV6-3,TGTGCCAGCAGTTACACGACAGGCCCGGGGACAGATACGCAGTATTTT,CASSYTTGPGTDTQYF
TRBJ2-2,.,TRBD1,TRBV5-6,TGTGCCAGCAGCTTTTGGGACAGGGTGTATGGGGAGCTGTTTTTT,CASSFWDRVYGELFF
TRBJ2-1,few,.,TRBV7-9,TGTGCCAGCAGCTTTAGGGGGTTGGGCAATGAGCAGTTCTTC,CASSFRGLGNEQFF
TRBJ1-2,.,TRBD1,TRBV28,TGTGCCAGCAGTTTAATGACAGGGGAAGGCTACACCTTC,CASSLMTGEGYTF
TRBJ1-1,.,TRBD1,TRBV20-1,TGCAGTGCTAGTGTCAACAGGGGACAGAACACTGAAGCTTTCTTT,CSASVNRGQNTEAFF
TRBJ1-5,.,.,TRBV4-1,TGCGCCAGCAGCCAAGAAGCGGTCCCCAGCAATCAGCCCCAGCATTTT,CASSQEAVPSNQPQHF
TRBJ2-7,.,.,TRBV5-5,TGTGCCAGCAGCTTGGAACCCGGCTACGAGCAGTACTTC,CASSLEPGYEQYF
TRBJ1-5,.,.,TRBV19,TGTGCCAGTCGTCCAGGGGATCAGCCCCAGCATTTT,CASRPGDQPQHF
TRBJ1-5,.,.,TRBV2,TGTGCCAGCAGTGAAGTCCCGGAGGAGGTGCGCAATCAGCCCCAGCATTTT,CASSEVPEEVRNQPQHF
TRBJ1-4,.,TRBD1,TRBV9,TGTGCCAGCAGCGCGACAGGGGCCACTAATGAAAAACTGTTTTTT,CASSATGATNEKLFF
TRBJ2-1,.,TRBD2,TRBV7-2,TGTGCCAGCAGCGCTGGACTAGCGGGGGTCTATGAGCAGTTCTTC,CASSAGLAGVYEQFF
TRBJ1-4,.,.,TRBV4-3,TGCGCCAGCAGCCAAGATCGGGGTCAGGCTAATGAAAAACTGTTTTTT,CASSQDRGQANEKLFF
TRBJ2-7,.,.,TRBV10-3,TGTGCCATCAGACCAGATAGACAGGATGGGAACGAGCAGTACTTC,CAIRPDRQDGNEQYF
TRBJ1-5,many,.,TRBV19,TGTGCCAGTATCGGGGGGTACGGGCCCCAGCATTTT,CASIGGYGPQHF
TRBJ2-7,.,.,TRBV6-5,TGTGCCAGCGGGCGGACGGGGTACGAGCAGTACTTC,CASGRTGYEQYF